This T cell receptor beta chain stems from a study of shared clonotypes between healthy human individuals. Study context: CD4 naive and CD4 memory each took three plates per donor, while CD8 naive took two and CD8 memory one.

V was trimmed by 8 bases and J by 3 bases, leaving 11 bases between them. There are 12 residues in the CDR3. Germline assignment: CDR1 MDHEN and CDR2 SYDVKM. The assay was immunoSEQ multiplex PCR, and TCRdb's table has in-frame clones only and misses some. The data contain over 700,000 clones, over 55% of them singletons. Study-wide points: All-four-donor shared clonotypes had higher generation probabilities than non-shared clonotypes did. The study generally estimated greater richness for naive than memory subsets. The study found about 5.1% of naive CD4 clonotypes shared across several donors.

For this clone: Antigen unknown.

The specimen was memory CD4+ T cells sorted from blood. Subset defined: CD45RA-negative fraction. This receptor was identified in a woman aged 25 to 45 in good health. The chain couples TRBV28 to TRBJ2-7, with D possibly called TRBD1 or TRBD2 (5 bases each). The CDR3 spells CASRREFYEQYF. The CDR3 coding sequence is TGTGCCAGCCGCAGGGAGTTCTACGAGCAGTACTTC.